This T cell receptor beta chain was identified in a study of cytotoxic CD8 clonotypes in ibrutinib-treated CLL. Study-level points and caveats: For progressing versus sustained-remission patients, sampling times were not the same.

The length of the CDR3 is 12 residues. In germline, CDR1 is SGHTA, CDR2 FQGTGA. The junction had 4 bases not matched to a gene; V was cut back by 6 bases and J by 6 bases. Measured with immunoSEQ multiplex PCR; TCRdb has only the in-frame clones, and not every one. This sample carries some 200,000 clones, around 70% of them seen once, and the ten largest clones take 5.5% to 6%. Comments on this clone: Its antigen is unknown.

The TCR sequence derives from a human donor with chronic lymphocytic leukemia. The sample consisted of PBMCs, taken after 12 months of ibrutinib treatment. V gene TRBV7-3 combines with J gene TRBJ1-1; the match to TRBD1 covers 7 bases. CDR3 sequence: CASSRGPAEAFF. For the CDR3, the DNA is TGTGCCAGCAGTAGGGGGCCGGCTGAAGCTTTCTTT.